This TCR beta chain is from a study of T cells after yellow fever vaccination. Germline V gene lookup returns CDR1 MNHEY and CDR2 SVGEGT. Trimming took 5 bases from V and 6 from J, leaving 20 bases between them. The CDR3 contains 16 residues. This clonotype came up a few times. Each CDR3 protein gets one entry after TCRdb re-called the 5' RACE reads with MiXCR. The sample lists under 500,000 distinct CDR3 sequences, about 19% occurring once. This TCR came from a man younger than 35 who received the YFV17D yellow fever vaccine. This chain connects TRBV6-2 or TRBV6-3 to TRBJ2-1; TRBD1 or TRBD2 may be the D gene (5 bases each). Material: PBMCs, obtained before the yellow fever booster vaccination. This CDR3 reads CASSTRPLRDGNEQFF. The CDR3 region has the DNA TGTGCCAGCAGTACGAGGCCCCTCCGGGACGGCAATGAGCAGTTCTTC.